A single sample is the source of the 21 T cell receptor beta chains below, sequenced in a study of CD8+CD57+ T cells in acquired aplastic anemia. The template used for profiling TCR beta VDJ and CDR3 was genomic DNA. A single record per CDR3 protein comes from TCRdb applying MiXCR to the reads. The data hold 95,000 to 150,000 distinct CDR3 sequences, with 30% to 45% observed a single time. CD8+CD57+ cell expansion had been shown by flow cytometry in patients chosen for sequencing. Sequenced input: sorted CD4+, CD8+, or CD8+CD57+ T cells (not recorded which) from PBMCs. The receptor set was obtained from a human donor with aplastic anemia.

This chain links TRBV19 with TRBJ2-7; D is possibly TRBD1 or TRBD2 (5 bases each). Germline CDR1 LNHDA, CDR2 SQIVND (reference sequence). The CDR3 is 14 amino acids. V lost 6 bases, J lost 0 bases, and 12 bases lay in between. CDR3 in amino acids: CASSGTASSYEQYF. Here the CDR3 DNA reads TGTGCCAGTAGCGGGACGGCGAGCTCCTACGAGCAGTACTTC.

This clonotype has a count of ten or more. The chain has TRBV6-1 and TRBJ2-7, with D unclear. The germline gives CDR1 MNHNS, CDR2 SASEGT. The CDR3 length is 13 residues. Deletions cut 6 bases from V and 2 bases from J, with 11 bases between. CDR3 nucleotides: TGTGCCAGCAGCGCCTGGCTCACCTACGAGCAGTACGTC. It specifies CASSAWLTYEQYV.

The CDR3 protein is CASSLMGYGYTF. The CDR3 region has the DNA TGTGCCAGCAGCTTAATGGGGTATGGCTACACCTTC. The chain employs TRBV7-2 and TRBJ1-2; D uncertain. Germline V gene data show CDR1 as SGHTA and CDR2 as FQGNSA. V was cut by 2 bases and J by 5 bases, with 6 bases left in between. The CDR3 is 12 amino acids.

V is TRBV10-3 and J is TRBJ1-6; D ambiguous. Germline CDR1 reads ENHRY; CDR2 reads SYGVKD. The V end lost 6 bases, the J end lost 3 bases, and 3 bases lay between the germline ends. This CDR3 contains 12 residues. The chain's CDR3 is CAIRDYNSPLHF. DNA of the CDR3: TGTGCCATCAGGGACTATAATTCACCCCTCCACTTT.

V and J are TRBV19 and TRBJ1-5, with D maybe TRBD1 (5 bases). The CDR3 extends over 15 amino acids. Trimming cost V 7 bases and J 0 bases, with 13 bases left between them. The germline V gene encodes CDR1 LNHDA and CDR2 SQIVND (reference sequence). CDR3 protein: CASKTTAYSNQPQHF. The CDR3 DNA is TGTGCCAGTAAGACGACAGCTTATAGCAATCAGCCCCAGCATTTT.

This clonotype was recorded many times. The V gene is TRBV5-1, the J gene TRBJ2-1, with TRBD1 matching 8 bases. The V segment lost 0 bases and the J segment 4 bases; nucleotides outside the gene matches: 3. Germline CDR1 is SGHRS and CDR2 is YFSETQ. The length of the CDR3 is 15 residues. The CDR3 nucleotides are TGCGCCAGCAGCTTGGTTGGACAGGGTTACAATGAGCAGTTCTTC. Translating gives CASSLVGQGYNEQFF.

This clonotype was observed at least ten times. The CDR3 bases are TGTGCCAGCAGGCGGGGGGGTCCGAACAATGAGCAGTTCTTC. This encodes CASRRGGPNNEQFF. The chain recombines TRBV2 with TRBJ2-1; TRBD2 matches at 9 bases. The CDR3 is made up of 14 amino acids. With 6 bases clipped from V and 5 bases from J, the junction kept 5 bases outside the gene matches. Germline V CDR1 and CDR2: SNHLY, FYNNEI.

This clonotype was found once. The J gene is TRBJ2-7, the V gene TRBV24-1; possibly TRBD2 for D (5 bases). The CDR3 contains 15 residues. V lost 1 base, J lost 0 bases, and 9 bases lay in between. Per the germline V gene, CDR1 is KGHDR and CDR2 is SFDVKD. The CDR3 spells CATSDFLGSSYEQYF. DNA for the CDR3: TGTGCCACCAGTGATTTTTTAGGGAGCTCCTACGAGCAGTACTTC.

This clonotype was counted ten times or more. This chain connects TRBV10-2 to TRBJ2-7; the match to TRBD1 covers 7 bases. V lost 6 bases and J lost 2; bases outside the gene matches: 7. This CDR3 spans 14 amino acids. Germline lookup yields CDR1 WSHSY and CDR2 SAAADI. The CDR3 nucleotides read TGCGCCAGCAGCTGGGACAGCGGAACCTACGAGCAGTACGTC. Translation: CASSWDSGTYEQYV.

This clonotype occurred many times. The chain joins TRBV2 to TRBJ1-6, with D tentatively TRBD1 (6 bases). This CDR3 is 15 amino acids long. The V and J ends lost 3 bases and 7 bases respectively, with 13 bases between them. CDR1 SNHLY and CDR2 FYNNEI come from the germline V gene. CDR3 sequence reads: CASSEYRQGNSPLHF. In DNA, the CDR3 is TGTGCCAGCAGTGAGTATCGGCAGGGGAATTCACCCCTCCACTTT.

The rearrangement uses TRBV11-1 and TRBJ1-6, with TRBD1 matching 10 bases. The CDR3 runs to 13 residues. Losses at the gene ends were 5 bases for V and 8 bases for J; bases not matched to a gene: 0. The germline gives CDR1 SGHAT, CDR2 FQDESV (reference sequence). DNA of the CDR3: TGTGCCAGCAGCGGACAGGGGGATTCACCCCTCCACTTT. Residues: CASSGQGDSPLHF. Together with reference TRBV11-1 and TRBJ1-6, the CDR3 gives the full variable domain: EAEVAQSPRYKITEKSQAVAFWCDPISGHATLYWYRQILGQGPELLVQFQDESVVDDSQLPKDRFSAERLKGVDSTLKIQPAELGDSAMYLCASSGQGDSPLHFGNGTRLTVT.

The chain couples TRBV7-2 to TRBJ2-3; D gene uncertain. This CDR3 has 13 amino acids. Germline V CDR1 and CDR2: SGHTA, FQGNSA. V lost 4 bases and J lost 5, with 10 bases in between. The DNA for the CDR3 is TGTGCCAGCAGCTGGAGCGTGGTAGATACGCAGTATTTT. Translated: CASSWSVVDTQYF.

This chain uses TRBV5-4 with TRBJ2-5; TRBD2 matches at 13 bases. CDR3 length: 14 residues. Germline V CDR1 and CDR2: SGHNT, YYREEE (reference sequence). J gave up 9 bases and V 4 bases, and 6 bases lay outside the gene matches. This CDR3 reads CASSLFTSGGAQYF. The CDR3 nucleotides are TGTGCCAGCAGCCTGTTTACTAGCGGGGGGGCCCAGTACTTC.

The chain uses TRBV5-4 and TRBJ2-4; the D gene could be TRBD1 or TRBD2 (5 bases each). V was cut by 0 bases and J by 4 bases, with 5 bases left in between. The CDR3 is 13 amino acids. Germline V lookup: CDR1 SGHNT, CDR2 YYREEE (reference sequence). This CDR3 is CASSLGGKNIQYF. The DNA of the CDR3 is TGTGCCAGCAGCTTGGGGGGGAAAAACATTCAGTACTTC.

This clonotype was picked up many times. The CDR3 bases are TGTGCCAGTATCACGACAGGCGAAGCTTTCTTT. Amino acid sequence: CASITTGEAFF. The rearrangement uses TRBV19 and TRBJ1-1; a possible D gene is TRBD1 (6 bases). The germline V gene encodes CDR1 LNHDA and CDR2 SQIVND (reference sequence). This CDR3 contains 11 residues. V was shortened by 7 bases and J by 8 bases, with 11 bases between the two germline ends.

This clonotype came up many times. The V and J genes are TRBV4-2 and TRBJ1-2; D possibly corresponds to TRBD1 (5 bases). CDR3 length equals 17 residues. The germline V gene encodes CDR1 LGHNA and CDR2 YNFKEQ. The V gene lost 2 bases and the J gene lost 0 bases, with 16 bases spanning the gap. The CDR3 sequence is CASSQSGTDVSNYGYTF. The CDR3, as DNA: TGTGCCAGCAGCCAATCCGGGACGGACGTTTCTAACTATGGCTACACCTTC.

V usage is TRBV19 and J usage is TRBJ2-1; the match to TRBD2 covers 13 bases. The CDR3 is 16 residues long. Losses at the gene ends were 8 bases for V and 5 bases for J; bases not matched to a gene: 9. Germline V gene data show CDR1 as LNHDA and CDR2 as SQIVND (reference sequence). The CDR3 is CASSTSGGPRDNEQFF. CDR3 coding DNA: TGTGCCAGTTCGACTAGCGGGGGGCCTCGTGACAATGAGCAGTTCTTC.

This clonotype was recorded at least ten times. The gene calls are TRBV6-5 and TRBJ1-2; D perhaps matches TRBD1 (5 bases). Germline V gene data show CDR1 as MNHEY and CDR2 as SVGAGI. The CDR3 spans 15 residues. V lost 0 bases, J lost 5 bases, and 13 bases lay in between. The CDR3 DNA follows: TGTGCCAGCAGTTACTCTGGGGGTGCGGGATATGGCTACACCTTC. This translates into CASSYSGGAGYGYTF.

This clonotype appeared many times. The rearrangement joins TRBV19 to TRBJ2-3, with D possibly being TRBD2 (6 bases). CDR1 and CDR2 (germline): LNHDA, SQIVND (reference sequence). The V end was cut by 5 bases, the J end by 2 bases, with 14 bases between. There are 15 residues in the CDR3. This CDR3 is CASSLGLLYTDTQYF. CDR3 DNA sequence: TGTGCCAGTAGTCTGGGACTCCTCTACACAGATACGCAGTATTTT.

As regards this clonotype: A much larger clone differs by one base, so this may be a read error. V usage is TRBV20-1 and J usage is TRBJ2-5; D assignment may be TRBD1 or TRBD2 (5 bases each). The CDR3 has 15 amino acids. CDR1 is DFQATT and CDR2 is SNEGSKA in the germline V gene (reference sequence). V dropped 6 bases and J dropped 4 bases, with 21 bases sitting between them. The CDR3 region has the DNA TGCAGTGCCACAGCTCTCGGGGCAGGGAGAGAGACCCAGTACTTC. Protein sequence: CSATALGAGRETQYF.

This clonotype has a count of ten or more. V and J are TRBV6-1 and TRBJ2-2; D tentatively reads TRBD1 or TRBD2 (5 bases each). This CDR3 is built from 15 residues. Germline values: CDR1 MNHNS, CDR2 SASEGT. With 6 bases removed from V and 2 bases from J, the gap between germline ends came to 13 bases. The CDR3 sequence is CASSLGRVNTGELFF. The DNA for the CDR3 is TGTGCCAGCAGCTTGGGACGGGTTAACACCGGGGAGCTGTTTTTT.